Listed below are T cell receptor beta chains from one sample, sequenced in a study of blood T cell repertoires in COVID-19. Libraries were prepared by immunoSEQ multiplex PCR; TCRdb keeps only in-frame clonotypes and omits some of them. The profile covers roughly 290,000 clones, with more than 65% appearing a single time and 15% to 18% taken by the ten largest. The sequencing sample was made of peripheral blood. Every receptor here comes from a person aged 70 to 85 with COVID-19, enrolled during active disease. The CDR3 runs from the conserved cysteine through the conserved F or W. The D gene is left open where the match is weak. Size is stated for part of the rows, as once, few or many counts, or as a class when the clone is expanded.

abundance | len | j_gene | d_gene | v_gene | CDR3nt | CDR3aa
. | 16 | TRBJ1-6 | . | TRBV28 | TGTGCCAGCAGTTTCCGGCGGCTCCCGGGGAGTTCACCCCTCCACTTT | CASSFRRLPGSSPLHF
. | 15 | TRBJ2-1 | . | TRBV3-1/TRBV3-2 | TGTGCCAGCAGCCAAGTCAGGGGAGATTACAATGAGCAGTTCTTC | CASSQVRGDYNEQFF
. | 13 | TRBJ1-6 | . | TRBV15 | TGTGCCACCAGCGGAATCGCGGATTCACCCCTCCACTTT | CATSGIADSPLHF
. | 15 | TRBJ1-6 | TRBD1 | TRBV4-3 | TGCGCCAGCAGCCAAGAAAGAGGGGGCGTGTCACCCCTCCACTTT | CASSQERGGVSPLHF
. | 18 | TRBJ2-3 | TRBD1 | TRBV4-3 | TGCGCCAGCAGCCAAGATGTCGGACAGGGGCGAATCACAGATACGCAGTATTTT | CASSQDVGQGRITDTQYF
. | 16 | TRBJ1-3 | TRBD1 | TRBV6-6 | TGTGCCAGCAGCTCCGGGACAGGGTATCCTGGAAACACCATATATTTT | CASSSGTGYPGNTIYF
. | 15 | TRBJ1-2 | TRBD1 | TRBV6-5 | TGTGCCAGCAATTCGTGGGGGACAGACAACTATGGCTACACCTTC | CASNSWGTDNYGYTF
. | 14 | TRBJ2-7 | TRBD2 | TRBV11-2 | TGTGCCAGCAGCTCACTAGCGGTGACCTACGAGCAGTACTTC | CASSSLAVTYEQYF
. | 14 | TRBJ2-2 | TRBD2 | TRBV7-6 | TGTGCCAGCAGCACCGCGGGGGGGACCGGGGAGCTGTTTTTT | CASSTAGGTGELFF
. | 15 | TRBJ1-3 | TRBD1 | TRBV7-2 | TGTGCCAGCAGCTTGACAGGGGACTCTGGAAACACCATATATTTT | CASSLTGDSGNTIYF
. | 12 | TRBJ2-3 | . | TRBV5-6 | TGTGCCAGCAGCCCGGAACTGGGACAGCAGTATTTT | CASSPELGQQYF
. | 13 | TRBJ1-5 | TRBD1 | TRBV6-5 | TGTGCCAGCAAAGACAGGGAGACTCAGCCCCAGCATTTT | CASKDRETQPQHF
few | 17 | TRBJ2-3 | TRBD1 | TRBV13 | TGTGCCAGCAGCTTAGTTTCGGACAGGGGGTTCGTTGATACGCAGTATTTT | CASSLVSDRGFVDTQYF
. | 14 | TRBJ1-5 | TRBD1 | TRBV2 | TGTGCCAGCAATGACAGGGCGGGCAATCAGCCCCAGCATTTT | CASNDRAGNQPQHF
. | 17 | TRBJ2-1 | TRBD2 | TRBV11-3 | TGTGCCAGCAGCTTAGATGGTAGCGGGAGGGCGTCGAATGAGCAGTTCTTC | CASSLDGSGRASNEQFF
. | 16 | TRBJ1-4 | . | TRBV11-2 | TGTGCCAGCAGCTTAGTCTCTGGACAGATTAATGAAAAACTGTTTTTT | CASSLVSGQINEKLFF
few | 11 | TRBJ1-5 | . | TRBV12-5 | TGTGCTAGTTCTAGGGGGCAGCCCCAGCATTTT | CASSRGQPQHF
. | 15 | TRBJ1-2 | TRBD1 | TRBV5-1 | TGCGCCAGCAGCTTGGAAGGGACAGCTAACTATGGCTACACCTTC | CASSLEGTANYGYTF
. | 15 | TRBJ2-3 | TRBD1 | TRBV19 | TGTGCCAGTAGGGGGACAGGGGGCGCGGGAGATACGCAGTATTTT | CASRGTGGAGDTQYF
. | 14 | TRBJ1-6 | . | TRBV19 | TGTGCCAGTAGTATAAACAACCACCATCCACCCCTCCACTTT | CASSINNHHPPLHF
. | 13 | TRBJ1-2 | TRBD1 | TRBV30 | TGTGCCTGGAGTCAACAGGGGAACTATGGCTACACCTTC | CAWSQQGNYGYTF
. | 15 | TRBJ2-1 | TRBD1 | TRBV27 | TGTGCCAGCAGTTTATGGGGACAGGGGAACAATGAGCAGTTCTTC | CASSLWGQGNNEQFF
. | 15 | TRBJ2-3 | . | TRBV5-1 | TGCGCCAGCAGCTTGGGATACGGTCGCACAGATACGCAGTATTTT | CASSLGYGRTDTQYF
. | 14 | TRBJ1-1 | . | TRBV7-2 | TGTGCCAGCAGCTTATCCGGGAGGCGGACTGAAGCTTTCTTT | CASSLSGRRTEAFF
few | 11 | TRBJ2-1 | . | TRBV5-5 | TGTGCCACAGGGGCCGGGGCCGAGCAGTTCTTC | CATGAGAEQFF
. | 14 | TRBJ2-5 | TRBD1 | TRBV5-1 | TGCGCCAGCACGCTCGGGACAGGGGCCGGGACCCAGTACTTC | CASTLGTGAGTQYF
. | 15 | TRBJ2-7 | TRBD1 | TRBV28 | TGTGCCAGCAGTTCCTCAGACAGGGTAGCCTACGAGCAGTACTTC | CASSSSDRVAYEQYF
once | 13 | TRBJ1-2 | TRBD1 | TRBV6-5 | TGTGCCAGCAGTACGACAGGGGGCTATGGCTACACCTTC | CASSTTGGYGYTF
. | 11 | TRBJ2-1 | . | TRBV10-3 | TGTGCCATCAGTGAGTTAAATGAGCAGTTCTTC | CAISELNEQFF
once | 17 | TRBJ1-5 | . | TRBV7-9 | TGTGCCAGCAGCTTAGCGATGGGCAGGGGAAGCAATCAGCCCCAGCATTTT | CASSLAMGRGSNQPQHF
. | 21 | TRBJ2-4 | . | TRBV7-3 | TGTGCCAGCAGCTTAAGGTACCCTAAAGAAACCCCTAAGGGGGCCAAAAACATTCAGTACTTC | CASSLRYPKETPKGAKNIQYF
. | 12 | TRBJ2-7 | . | TRBV3-1/TRBV3-2 | TGTGCCAGCAGCCAATCCATCTACGAGCAGTACTTC | CASSQSIYEQYF
. | 13 | TRBJ1-5 | . | TRBV29-1 | TGCAGCGTTGCAGGCGGGCTTGAACAGCCCCAGCATTTT | CSVAGGLEQPQHF
. | 12 | TRBJ1-1 | TRBD1 | TRBV12-3/TRBV12-4 | TGTGCCAGCAGCGGCCGGGACAGGGAAGCTTTCTTT | CASSGRDREAFF
once | 14 | TRBJ2-4 | TRBD2 | TRBV7-2 | TGTGCCAGCAGCTTAAGTGGCGGGAGGAACATTCAGTACTTC | CASSLSGGRNIQYF
. | 13 | TRBJ2-7 | . | TRBV6-1 | TGTGCCAGCAGTGAGGTCAGAAGCTACGAGCAGTACTTC | CASSEVRSYEQYF
. | 16 | TRBJ2-5 | TRBD1 | TRBV28 | TGTGCCAGCAGTTTCCACGGACAGGCCCTGGAGGCGACCCAGTACTTC | CASSFHGQALEATQYF
many | 14 | TRBJ2-7 | . | TRBV5-1 | TGCGCCAGCAGGTTCGCGACAGGCCCCTACGAGCAGTACTTC | CASRFATGPYEQYF
. | 13 | TRBJ1-4 | . | TRBV6-5 | TGTGCCAGCAGCTCCGGACGGGGTGAAAAACTGTTTTTT | CASSSGRGEKLFF
once | 13 | TRBJ1-6 | . | TRBV11-1 | TGTGCCAGCAGTGGTATGGGGGGATCACCCCTCCACTTT | CASSGMGGSPLHF
. | 12 | TRBJ2-7 | . | TRBV6-5 | TGTGCCAGCAGACTTACGCGGGGCGAGCAGTACTTC | CASRLTRGEQYF
. | 15 | TRBJ2-1 | TRBD1 | TRBV19 | TGTGCCAGTAGTATAGAGGGACAGACATACAATGAGCAGTTCTTC | CASSIEGQTYNEQFF
. | 13 | TRBJ2-1 | . | TRBV13 | TGTGCCAGCAGCCACAGGGCCAACAATGAGCAGTTCTTC | CASSHRANNEQFF